Only a few counts were recorded for the clone carrying this T cell receptor (beta chain). The antigen remains unidentified. V was shortened by 0 bases and J by 4 bases, with 4 bases between the two germline ends. The germline V gene has CDR1 SQVTM and CDR2 ANQGSEA. CDR3 length: 12 amino acids. The data belong to a study of beta chain features in type 1 diabetes. Broader study findings: The study notes PCR might favor shorter templates equally in patients and controls. There was no resolution here of whether HLA type influences TCRB rearrangement. TCRB CDR3s from Type 1 diabetes patients were moderately but significantly shorter in all four CD4+ subsets.

Sequencing targeted expressed TCRB transcripts, as all isolated RNA had been reverse transcribed. The data were produced by immunoSEQ multiplex PCR, yet TCRdb's version contains in-frame clones alone and is incomplete. The repertoire holds some 700,000 clones, over 10% seen once, with less than 0.025% in the top ten. This receptor was obtained from a man between 18 and 29 years old with type 1 diabetes. Sequenced: naive CD4+ T cells from blood. The chain joins TRBV29-1 to TRBJ1-3; D is unresolved. DNA of the CDR3: TGCAGCGTTGAAGATTGGGGAAACACCATATATTTT. Translated: CSVEDWGNTIYF.